Below are 13 T cell receptor beta chains sequenced from a single sample in a study of blood T cell repertoires in COVID-19. Profiling relied on immunoSEQ multiplex PCR, and the TCRdb table lists in-frame clones only, not all of them. The table has about 370,000 clones, approximately 89% seen once; the top ten hold about 10%. The sequenced sample consisted of peripheral blood. Source of these receptors: a woman in her twenties or thirties with COVID-19, enrolled during active disease.

This chain connects TRBV28 to TRBJ1-2; no reliable D call. With 4 bases removed from V and 4 bases from J, the gap between germline ends came to 7 bases. The CDR3 extends over 12 amino acids. Per the germline V gene, CDR1 is MDHEN and CDR2 is SYDVKM. The CDR3 coding sequence is TGTGCCAGCAGTTCCGGTGGCTATGGCTACACCTTC. Translation: CASSSGGYGYTF.

The gene calls are TRBV28 and TRBJ2-3; D gene ambiguous. Germline V gene data show CDR1 as MDHEN and CDR2 as SYDVKM. Trimming shortened V by 3 bases and J by 2 bases, and 6 bases separated the two germline ends. The CDR3 runs to 13 residues. CDR3: CASSFYSTDTQYF. Written as DNA, the CDR3 is TGTGCCAGCAGTTTTTACTCCACAGATACGCAGTATTTT.

V and J are TRBV30 and TRBJ2-3, with a weak D call TRBD1 (5 bases). The CDR3 extends over 16 amino acids. Germline V gene lookup returns CDR1 GTSNPN and CDR2 SVGIG (reference sequence). CDR3 loop: CSSSSLDSVLGDTQYF. In DNA form, the CDR3 reads TGTTCATCTTCTTCCCTCGACAGCGTCCTGGGAGATACGCAGTATTTT.

The CDR3, as DNA: TGTGCCAGCTCACCAGCGGGGTACACAGATACGCAGTATTTT. Amino acid sequence: CASSPAGYTDTQYF. The rearrangement joins TRBV18 to TRBJ2-3; weak D call: TRBD2 (6 bases). The CDR3 runs 14 residues. From germline, CDR1 is KGHSH and CDR2 LQKENI. V dropped 2 bases and J dropped 2 bases, with 8 bases sitting between them. Combining the CDR3 with reference TRBV18 and TRBJ2-3 gives the whole variable domain NAGVMQNPRHLVRRRGQEARLRCSPMKGHSHVYWYRQLPEEGLKFMVYLQKENIIDESGMPKERFSAEFPKEGPSILRIQQVVRGDSAAYFCASSPAGYTDTQYFGPGTRLTVL.

This chain joins TRBV18 and TRBJ1-5; 7 bases map to TRBD1. Germline CDR1 and CDR2: KGHSH and LQKENI. V was pared by 1 base and J by 4 bases, with 7 bases of the junction left unmatched. There are 16 residues in the CDR3. CDR3 residues: CASSPREGGGNQPQHF. CDR3 in DNA: TGTGCCAGCTCACCACGGGAAGGGGGCGGGAATCAGCCCCAGCATTTT.

This chain joins TRBV2 and TRBJ2-6; TRBD2 matches 7 bases. Germline V CDR1 and CDR2: SNHLY, FYNNEI. The CDR3 has 14 residues. The ends lost 8 bases at V and 3 bases at J; junction bases unmatched: 4. CDR3 sequence reads: CASGRDIGANVLTF. CDR3 bases: TGTGCCAGCGGGAGGGATATTGGGGCCAACGTCCTGACTTTC. The full variable domain, rest sourced from reference TRBV2 and TRBJ2-6, is EPEVTQTPSHQVTQMGQEVILRCVPISNHLYFYWYRQILGQKVEFLVSFYNNEISEKSEIFDDQFSVERPDGSNFTLKIRSTKLEDSAMYFCASGRDIGANVLTFGAGSRLTVL.

This clone was detected once. The chain recombines TRBV29-1 with TRBJ2-4; D might be TRBD2 (5 bases). With 7 bases removed from V and 8 bases from J, the gap between germline ends came to 18 bases. The germline V gene has CDR1 SQVTM and CDR2 ANQGSEA. The CDR3 has 13 amino acids. Written as DNA, the CDR3 is TGCAGCGCCGAGGGCAACAGTGGCTACATTCAGTACTTC. Its translation: CSAEGNSGYIQYF.

The chain is built from TRBV28 and TRBJ1-2, with TRBD1 as a possible D gene (5 bases). There are 16 residues in the CDR3. V was shortened by 1 base and J by 2 bases, with 14 bases between the two germline ends. CDR1 is MDHEN and CDR2 is SYDVKM in the germline V gene. CDR3 sequence reads: CASSLLGQGPNYGYTF. The DNA for the CDR3 is TGTGCCAGCAGTTTATTGGGGCAGGGTCCGAACTATGGCTACACCTTC.

V usage is TRBV10-3 and J usage is TRBJ2-7, with 8 bases that match TRBD2. V was pared by 6 bases and J by 2 bases, with 9 bases of the junction left unmatched. The CDR3 consists of 15 residues. Germline loops: CDR1 ENHRY, CDR2 SYGVKD. This CDR3 reads CAISASGSKPYEQYF. The CDR3 DNA follows: TGTGCCATCAGCGCAAGCGGGAGCAAGCCCTACGAGCAGTACTTC.

The CDR3 spells CATGPMRAEKLFF. CDR3 in DNA: TGTGCCACTGGACCGATGAGGGCTGAAAAACTGTTTTTT. This chain uses TRBV24-1 with TRBJ1-4; D is unresolved. Trimming shortened V by 10 bases and J by 7 bases, and 15 bases separated the two germline ends. The CDR3 consists of 13 residues. Germline CDR1 reads KGHDR; CDR2 reads SFDVKD.

This sequence joins TRBV11-2 and TRBJ1-3; 12 nucleotides align to TRBD1. V lost 2 bases and J lost 6; bases outside the gene matches: 11. Germline CDR1 and CDR2: SGHAT and FQNNGV. CDR3 length: 18 residues. The CDR3 sequence: CASSLMPYPGQGANTIYF. CDR3 in DNA: TGTGCCAGCAGCTTAATGCCCTACCCGGGACAGGGGGCAAACACCATATATTTT.

The rearrangement joins TRBV6-5 to TRBJ1-4; possible D gene TRBD1, 5 bases. This CDR3 has 13 residues. The germline V and J ends were trimmed by 6 bases and 5 bases, with 10 bases remaining between them. Germline V gene sequence: CDR1 MNHEY, CDR2 SVGAGI. The CDR3 region is CASSTGGNEKLFF. DNA for the CDR3: TGTGCCAGCAGCACCGGGGGGAATGAAAAACTGTTTTTT.

The chain has TRBV6-5 and TRBJ2-7; 11 bases map to TRBD1. The CDR3 has 14 residues. Germline V gives CDR1 MNHEY, CDR2 SVGAGI. V was pared by 10 bases and J by 6 bases, with 11 bases of the junction left unmatched. In nucleotides, the CDR3 is TGTGCCACAATCCGGGACAGGGGGATTAGCGAGCAGTACTTC. This sequence encodes CATIRDRGISEQYF.